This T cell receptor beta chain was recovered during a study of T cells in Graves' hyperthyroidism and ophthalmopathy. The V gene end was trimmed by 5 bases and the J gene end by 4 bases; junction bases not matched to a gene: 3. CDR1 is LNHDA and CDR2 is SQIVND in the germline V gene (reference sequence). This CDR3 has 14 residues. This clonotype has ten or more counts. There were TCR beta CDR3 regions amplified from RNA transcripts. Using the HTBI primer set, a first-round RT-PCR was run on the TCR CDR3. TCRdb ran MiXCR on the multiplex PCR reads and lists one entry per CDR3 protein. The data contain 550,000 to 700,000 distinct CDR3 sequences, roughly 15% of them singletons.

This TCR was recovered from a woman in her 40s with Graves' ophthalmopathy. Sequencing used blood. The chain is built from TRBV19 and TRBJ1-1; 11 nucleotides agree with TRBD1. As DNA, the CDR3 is TGTGCCAGTAGTCGGGGGACAGGGGGCACTGAAGCTTTCTTT. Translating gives CASSRGTGGTEAFF.